This T cell receptor beta chain was sequenced in a study of T-cell memory formation after mild COVID-19. Study summary: TCR clusters were largely donor specific.

Study-level points and caveats: Clones which contracted sat mainly in CM and EM if CD4+, and in EMRA if CD8+.

The sample holds a few counts of this clonotype. What it binds is not known. Using its own MiXCR run on the 5' RACE reads, TCRdb lists one record per CDR3 protein. The data show about 120,000 distinct CDR3 sequences, approximately 15% seen once. V lost 4 bases, J lost 7 bases, and 8 bases lay in between. This CDR3 is 11 amino acids long. The source material was PBMCs or a T cell subset sorted from them (not recorded which). V gene TRBV12-3 or TRBV12-4 combines with J gene TRBJ2-7; D gene uncertain. This clonotype originated in an adult woman who had mild COVID-19 (a few samples of this study predate the infection). Cell type and time point are not known. For the CDR3, the DNA is TGTGCCAGCAGTTCCACGTGGGAGCAGTACTTC. Residues: CASSSTWEQYF.